Reported below is one T cell receptor (beta chain). The source of the sample is a study of CD8 T cells in Susac syndrome. An amount of RNA that ranged from roughly 0.5 to 1 ug was reverse transcribed with random hexamers. TCRdb re-derived calls from the immunoSEQ multiplex PCR reads in MiXCR, one entry per CDR3 protein. The sample lists over 100,000 distinct CDR3 sequences, over 90% occurring once. V dropped 2 bases and J dropped 5 bases, with 17 bases sitting between them. CDR1 and CDR2 from the germline V gene are SGHDT and YYEEEE. The CDR3 totals 15 residues. This receptor was obtained from a human donor in good health. The chain recombines TRBV5-6 with TRBJ2-7; D gene ambiguous. Sample: CD4+ T cells from PBMCs. The CDR3 bases are TGTGCCAGCAGCTTCAGACCAGGACGATTAGACGAGCAGTACTTC. It translates to CASSFRPGRLDEQYF.